This TCR beta chain was identified during a study of regulatory T cells. Regarding the study as a whole: Regulatory T cells showed the strongest V-J pair restriction and V/J gene skewing among patient repertoires. Hydrophobic residues at CDR3 positions 6 and 7 were enriched in conventional CD4+ T cells of CD3G-deficient patients.

The PCR used 52 TRBV and 13 TRBJ primers. Repertoires were generated with immunoSEQ multiplex PCR, while TCRdb's copy carries only in-frame clones and drops some. The sample consists of around 29,000 clones, about nine tenths of them appearing once. This CDR3 is built from 14 residues. Trimming shortened V by 1 base and J by 5 bases, and 10 bases separated the two germline ends. CDR1 and CDR2 from the germline V gene are SGHRS and YFSETQ. CD4+ T cells were divided by sorting: CD25-high CD127-low Tregs, CD25-low CD127-high conventional cells. Concerning this clone itself: The target antigen is unknown.

The chain combines TRBV5-1 with TRBJ2-1; perhaps TRBD2 as D (6 bases). The TCR originated in a person under 35 with CD3G deficiency. Sequenced sample: conventional CD4+ T cells sorted from blood. The CDR3 nucleotides read TGCGCCAGCAGCTTGTCTAGCGCTCACAATGAGCAGTTCTTC. Translating it yields CASSLSSAHNEQFF.